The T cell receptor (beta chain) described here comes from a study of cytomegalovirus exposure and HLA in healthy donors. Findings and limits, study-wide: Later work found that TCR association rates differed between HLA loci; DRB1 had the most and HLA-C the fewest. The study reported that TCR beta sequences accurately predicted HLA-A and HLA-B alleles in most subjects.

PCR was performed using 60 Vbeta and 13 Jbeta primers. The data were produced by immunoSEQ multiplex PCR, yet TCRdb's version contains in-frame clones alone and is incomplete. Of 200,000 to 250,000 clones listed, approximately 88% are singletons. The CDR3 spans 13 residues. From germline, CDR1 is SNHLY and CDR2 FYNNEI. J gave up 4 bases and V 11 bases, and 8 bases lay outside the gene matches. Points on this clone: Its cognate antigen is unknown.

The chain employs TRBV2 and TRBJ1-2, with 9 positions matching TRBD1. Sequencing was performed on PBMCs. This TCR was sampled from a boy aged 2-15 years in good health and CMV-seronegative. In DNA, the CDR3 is TGTGCCCGACGACCGGGACAGGGCTATGGCTACACCTTC. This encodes CARRPGQGYGYTF.